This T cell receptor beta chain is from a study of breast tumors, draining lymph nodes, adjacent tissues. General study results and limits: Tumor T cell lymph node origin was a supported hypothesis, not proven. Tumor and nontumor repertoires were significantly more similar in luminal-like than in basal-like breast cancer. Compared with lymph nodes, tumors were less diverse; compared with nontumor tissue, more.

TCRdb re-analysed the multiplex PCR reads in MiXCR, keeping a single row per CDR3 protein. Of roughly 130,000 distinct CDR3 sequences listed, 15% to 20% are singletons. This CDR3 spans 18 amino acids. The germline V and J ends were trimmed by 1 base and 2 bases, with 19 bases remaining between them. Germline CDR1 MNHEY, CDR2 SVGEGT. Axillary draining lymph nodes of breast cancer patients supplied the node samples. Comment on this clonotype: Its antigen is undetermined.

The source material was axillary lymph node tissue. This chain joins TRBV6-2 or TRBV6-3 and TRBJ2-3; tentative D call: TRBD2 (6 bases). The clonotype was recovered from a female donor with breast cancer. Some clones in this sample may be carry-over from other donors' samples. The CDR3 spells CASSYLSGWGEYTDTQYF. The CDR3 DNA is TGTGCCAGCAGTTACTTAAGCGGGTGGGGCGAGTACACAGATACGCAGTATTTT.